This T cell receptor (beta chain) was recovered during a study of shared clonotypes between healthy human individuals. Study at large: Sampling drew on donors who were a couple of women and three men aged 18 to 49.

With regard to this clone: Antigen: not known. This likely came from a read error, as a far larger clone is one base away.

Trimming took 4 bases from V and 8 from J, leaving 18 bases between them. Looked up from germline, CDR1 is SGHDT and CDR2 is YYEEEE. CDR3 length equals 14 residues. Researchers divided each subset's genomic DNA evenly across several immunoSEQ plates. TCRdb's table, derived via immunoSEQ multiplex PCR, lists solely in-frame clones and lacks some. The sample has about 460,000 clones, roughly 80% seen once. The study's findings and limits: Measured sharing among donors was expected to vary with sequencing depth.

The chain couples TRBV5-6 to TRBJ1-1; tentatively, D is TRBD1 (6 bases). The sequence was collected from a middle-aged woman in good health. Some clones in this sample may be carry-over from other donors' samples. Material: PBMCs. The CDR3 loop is CASSPYGQYQEAFF. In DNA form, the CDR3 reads TGTGCCAGCAGCCCCTATGGACAGTATCAGGAAGCTTTCTTT.